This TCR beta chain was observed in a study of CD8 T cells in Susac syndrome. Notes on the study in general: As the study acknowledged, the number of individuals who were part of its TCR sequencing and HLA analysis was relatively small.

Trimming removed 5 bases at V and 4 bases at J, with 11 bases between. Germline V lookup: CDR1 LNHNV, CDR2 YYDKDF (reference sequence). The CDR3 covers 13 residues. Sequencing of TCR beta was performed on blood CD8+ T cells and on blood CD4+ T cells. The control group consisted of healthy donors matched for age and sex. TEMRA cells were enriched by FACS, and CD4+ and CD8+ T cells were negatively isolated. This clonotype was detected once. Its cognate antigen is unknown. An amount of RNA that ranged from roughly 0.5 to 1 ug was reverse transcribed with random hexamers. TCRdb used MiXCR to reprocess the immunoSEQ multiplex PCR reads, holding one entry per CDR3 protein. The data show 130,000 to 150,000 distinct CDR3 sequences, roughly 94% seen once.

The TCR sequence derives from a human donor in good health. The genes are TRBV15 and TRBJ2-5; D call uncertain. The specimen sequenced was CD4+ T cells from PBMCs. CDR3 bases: TGTGCCACCAGCCCTCCCTGGCGAGAGACCCAGTACTTC. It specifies CATSPPWRETQYF.